This T cell receptor beta chain appears in the sequencing data of a study of cytomegalovirus exposure and HLA in healthy donors (dated by TCRdb to about 2017). About the study as a whole: An earlier analysis of under 600 of the donors reported approximately 300 Gb of sequence data and 117 million unique TCR beta sequences from about 179 million T cells. An early release that covered some 640 HLA-typed donors contained about 300 gigabases of sequencing data and 70 million to 100 million unique TCR sequences. The T cell repertoires of some 700 subjects were profiled by immunosequencing and related to cytomegalovirus serostatus. In addition to the first cohort of 650 to 750 subjects, a separate validation cohort of 120 different subjects was used. The study aimed to test whether cataloging public T cell receptors could reveal signatures of past pathogen exposure. To predict cytomegalovirus infection status, the study combined high-throughput TCR immunosequencing, statistical association of individual TCRs with disease status, and machine learning. Of the roughly 400 genotyped donors, about 80% fell in the genetic ancestry cluster associated with self-reported Caucasian donors. Several DR-DQ haplotypes were handled as single units for association and clustering, since linkage in the cohort was strong. The later analysis used no new phenotypic data to find candidate immune exposures, relying instead on TCR beta sequences and their occurrence across donors. In a later genetic analysis, genome-wide SNP genotypes for about three fifths of the 666 donors were used, and that subset was treated as a discovery cohort. Across 300 to 500 genotyped donors of the cohort, an average of about 240,000 unique TCR beta nucleotide sequences per donor were sequenced, and roughly 20% of those sequences were non-productive. A later analysis re-examined previously published TCR beta repertoires from roughly 720 donors and added high-resolution HLA genotyping to investigate patterns of TCR occurrence. All discovery cohort repertoires had been generated on a single sequencing platform. Donor age, sex, ethnicity and CMV serostatus were collected together with the repertoire data. In an earlier analysis of 550 to 700 of the donors, high-throughput TCR beta sequencing was used to judge whether each TCR beta V gene segment behaved as functional or pseudogenic. HLA typing covered class I and class II loci at four-digit resolution. Typing coverage varied by locus: about 620-640 donors for A, B, C, DRB1 and DQB1; around 560 for DQA1; approximately 570 for DPA1; about 450 for DPB1. Results and caveats for the whole study, not just this receptor: Several of the top co-occurrence clusters appeared to be linked to parvovirus B19, influenza, CMV and Epstein-Barr virus, according to a later analysis. A cluster of highly shared sequence variants was judged likely to represent a technical artifact of the sequencing pipeline. According to a later analysis, most CMV-associated TCR beta chains appeared to be HLA-restricted, and the HLA associations seemed to be driven largely by CMV exposure. In a later analysis, HLA-associated TCR beta chains were found to be more clonally expanded and to have lower generation probabilities than equally common non-associated chains. Because counts were too low, around 18 rarely observed V segments, including chromosome 9 orphons, were left out of the earlier analysis of approximately 580 of the donors. While some public TCRs were present in many individuals, most TCR sequences turned up only very rarely across donors. It was suggested by the authors that the approach could potentially be generalized to other disease states and immunological phenotypes. The classifier was reported to diagnose cytomegalovirus status with high specificity and sensitivity in both the original cohort and the validation cohort. The cohort was sequenced for TCR beta chains only, and without alpha or paired-chain data the features that could be detected were limited. In an earlier analysis of fewer than 750 of the donors, most TCR beta V segments were observed in productive rearrangements about 87% or about 30% of the time, broadly matching IMGT annotations. Sequencing depth was assumed to be roughly uniform across donors in the presence/absence analyses, though that assumption may not hold. At a false discovery rate of 0.05, a later analysis linked roughly 17,000 TCR beta sequences to specific HLA alleles. An association between a missense DCLRE1C variant and V-gene and J-gene trimming of TCR beta chains was found in a later genetic analysis and replicated in an independent cohort. According to a later analysis, TCR association rates differed among HLA loci, with DRB1 alleles showing the most associated TCRs and HLA-C alleles showing the fewest. Three of the identified cytomegalovirus-associated TCR beta chains were confirmed in vitro to be specific for cytomegalovirus antigens. Linkage disequilibrium might explain the correlated functional status among segregating V segments, but an unknown experimental factor could not be excluded. According to a later genetic analysis, donors in an Asian-associated ancestry cluster had fewer N-insertions in productive TCRs than the approximately 710-donor mean. Immune exposure information for the cohort was limited to CMV serostatus. When HLA alleles, especially DR and DQ, strongly co-occurred, TCR associations were difficult to assign to individual alleles. Because some donors lacked HLA typing at each locus, the association tests relied only on the typed subset. A further reported finding was that TCR beta sequences accurately predicted the HLA-A and HLA-B alleles for most subjects in the first cohort. The 87-base-pair reads could not distinguish some IMGT-functional V segments, including TRBV6-2 and TRBV6-3, so those segments were excluded. The study gave a list of around 170 TCR beta chains associated with cytomegalovirus.

The library came from the immunoSEQ multiplex PCR assay. For the multiplex PCR, a mixture combining 60 forward primers for TCR Vbeta segments and 13 reverse primers for TCR Jbeta segments was used. A multiplex PCR assay on genomic DNA amplified the CDR3 region of rearranged TCR beta genes. On the Illumina HiSeq System, the amplified TCR beta libraries were sequenced as 87-base-pair reads. The source study handled its data this way. Across the 670 or so repertoires, a later analysis counted approximately 83 million unique TCR beta chains, 9.5 million to 12 million of which were shared by at least two donors. Raw reads were error-corrected and collapsed into unique sequences with a nearest-neighbor algorithm that merged closely related sequences to remove PCR and sequencing errors. V, D and J gene segments were assigned by aligning CDR3 sequences to IMGT reference sequences. For a sequence to be retained, a match of at least six nucleotides was required to both a V gene segment and a J gene segment. A rearrangement counted as productive if the CDR3 had no stop codons and remained in frame with V and J, and every other rearrangement counted as non-productive. CDR3 was defined by IMGT convention, running from the second conserved V-encoded cysteine to the conserved J-encoded phenylalanine. The earlier analysis of 587 of the donors excluded sequences that lacked an unambiguous match to a single V gene segment. In an earlier analysis of 587 of the donors, V segments were called functional above 56.7% productive rearrangements and were called segregating when the between-donor standard deviation exceeded 5%. A statistical classification framework was built to diagnose cytomegalovirus status from the catalog of TCR beta chain sequences. In a later analysis, TCR nucleotide sequences were compared against IMGT/GENE-DB human TR gene sequences so that V and J genes could be assigned. In a later analysis, CDR3 sequences and most-parsimonious VDJ recombination scenarios were assigned using the TCRdist pipeline. In a later analysis, every TCR beta chain was defined by the combination of its CDR3 amino acid sequence and its V-gene family, and reads without a unique V-gene family were dropped. As a way to deal with suspected cross-contamination and a sequencing artifact, a later analysis dropped 500 to 700 nucleotide sequences that were highly shared and had low generation probability. In a later analysis, a clonal expansion index was calculated for each public chain from normalized within-repertoire ranks of inferred template counts. In a later analysis, generation probabilities were computed using a VDJ recombination model fitted to out-of-frame rearrangements, and the results were checked against IGoR. In a later analysis, hypergeometric tests were used to score TCR-TCR, TCR-HLA and TCR-CMV co-occurrence, with a repertoire-size bias correction applied to TCR pairs. To estimate false discovery rates, a later analysis permuted the HLA or CMV assignments 20 times. A later analysis grouped co-occurring TCRs with DBSCAN, adding TCRdist sequence similarity when clustering within HLA-allele-positive subsets. Co-occurrence clustering excluded repertoires with fewer than 30,000 or more than 120,000 public chains, plus five with anomalous nucleotide sharing. As stored in TCRdb, this immuneACCESS dataset retains in-frame rearrangements with V and J assigned. A fraction of the clones does not appear; measured against another copy, unresolved V genes explain less than half of the discrepancy, and the remainder lacks a known reason. V and J calls and clone size are copied from that table; D and trimming were computed from the DNA. A total of about 120,000 clones appear in this sample, around 86% of them only once. The ten largest account for around 2% of the sample.

V loses 4 bases at its end and J loses 3 bases; junction bases beyond the gene matches: 2. For CDR1 and CDR2, the germline V gene lists SQVTM and ANQGSEA. Reading from cysteine to phenylalanine, the CDR3 counts 13 amino acids. Only the CDR3 DNA stays, 39 bases, in frame from base 1. The cohort consisted of 600 to 700 healthy bone marrow donors. All cohort members were sampled while nominally healthy, although unrecorded immune exposures were likely present. The donor was CMV seronegative and belonged to the group of 352 seronegative cohort members. Every donor gave a peripheral blood sample, and the peripheral blood mononuclear cells from that sample were used for TCR beta sequencing. Genomic DNA extraction from the blood cell samples was performed with the Qiagen DNeasy Blood Extraction Kit. As for this clone: Its antigen is not yet known. Per-base quality was not reported, and no clone a single base away is much larger than it.

This TCR was recovered from a man aged 35 to 55 in good health and CMV-seronegative. The chain is encoded by TRBV29-1 joined to TRBJ2-1; the junction holds 8 bases that match TRBD2. Sequencing input: PBMCs. CDR3 sequence: CSVGAGGYNEQFF. The DNA sequence reads TGCAGCGTTGGGGCGGGGGGCTACAATGAGCAGTTCTTC.